The clone carrying this T cell receptor (beta chain) showed up many times. Its specificity is unknown. The entry originates in a study of identical twins. Overall study findings and caveats: Interpretation of the results relied on cross-sectional statistical analysis and not on following the same donors.

With template switching, a universal primer site was added, and the cDNA carried unique molecular identifiers. From the 5' RACE reads, TCRdb called clonotypes with MiXCR, one entry per CDR3 protein. The table includes hundreds of thousands of distinct CDR3 sequences, approximately 6% detected once. The CDR3 runs to 16 residues. The junction had 5 bases not matched to a gene; V was cut back by 3 bases and J by 1 base. From germline, CDR1 is KGHDR and CDR2 SFDVKD. J is TRBJ2-3 and V is TRBV24-1; the match to TRBD2 covers 8 bases. Sequencing used naive T cells sorted from blood. The source is a man younger than 30 in good health. DNA for the CDR3: TGTGCCACCAGTGATCTGTGGCGGGAGGGCACAGATACGCAGTATTTT. It yields the protein CATSDLWREGTDTQYF.